This passage covers 3 T cell receptor beta chains from one sample sequenced in a study of tumor T cells in aggressive B-cell lymphoma (dated by TCRdb to 2016 to 2017). Library method: the immunoSEQ multiplex PCR assay. TCRdb retrieved this table from immuneACCESS and kept in-frame rearrangements only. Not all clones are present; in checked studies, unresolved V genes account for under half, and no reason is known for the remainder. The sample table lists roughly 1,200 clones, over 75% of them with a count of one. The ten largest clones add up to about 12% of the sample. Sequenced material: tumor tissue. Receptors originate from an adult with diffuse large B cell lymphoma.

The V call is TRBV19, the J call TRBJ2-2, with D possibly matching TRBD2 (5 bases). The length of the CDR3 is 16 residues. Trimming cost V 2 bases and J 4 bases, with 14 bases left between them. From germline, CDR1 is LNHDA and CDR2 SQIVND (reference sequence). The CDR3 here is CASSIPGVVSTGELFF. CDR3 coding DNA: TGTGCCAGTAGTATACCCGGGGTAGTCTCCACCGGGGAGCTGTTTTTT.

For this clone: Sequence at one end of the junction differs from germline and may be a read error. Other DNA sequences in the same sample also yield this CDR3. The chain recombines TRBV5-1 with TRBJ1-1; 7 bases map to TRBD1. The CDR3 has 14 residues. Germline loops: CDR1 SGHRS, CDR2 YFSETQ. The CDR3 nucleotides are TGCGCCAGCGGCCCGGGACAGTTGAACACCGAAGCTTTCTTT. Amino acids: CASGPGQLNTEAFF.

A remark on this clone: This specimen includes other DNA sequences encoding the same CDR3. The chain uses TRBV7-7 and TRBJ2-3; a weak D match, TRBD1 (7 bases). Germline-derived CDR1 and CDR2 are SSHAT and FNYEAQ (reference sequence). V shed 5 bases and J shed 6 bases, with 24 bases lying between them. The CDR3 has 17 residues. The CDR3 region has the DNA TGTGCCAGCAGCAGGGGGCTAGCTGGGGGGCCTATGGATACGCAGTATTTT. Its protein product is CASSRGLAGGPMDTQYF.